The 6 T cell receptor beta chains given below trace back to one sample, sequenced in a study of cytomegalovirus exposure and HLA in healthy donors. The PCR made use of 60 Vbeta and 13 Jbeta primers. Sequencing used immunoSEQ multiplex PCR; TCRdb keeps in-frame clones, though not all of them. The table includes 90,000 to 100,000 clones, about 66% detected once. Sequencing input: PBMCs. The receptors shown here come from a boy under 18 in good health and CMV-seropositive.

The chain employs TRBV2 and TRBJ1-2, with 7 bases identical to TRBD1. This CDR3 spans 14 amino acids. Trimming cost V 6 bases and J 0 bases; bases outside gene matches: 4. Germline V CDR1 and CDR2: SNHLY, FYNNEI. CDR3 nucleotides: TGTGCCAGCAGAACCGACAGGGCTAACTATGGCTACACCTTC. Translating gives CASRTDRANYGYTF.

The chain links TRBV4-3 to TRBJ2-2, with 7 bases aligning to TRBD2. CDR3 size: 14 residues. J lost 6 bases, V lost 4 bases, and 5 bases had no gene match. In germline, CDR1 is LGHNA, CDR2 YSLEER. The CDR3 sequence: CASSRGGFAGELFF. In DNA form, the CDR3 reads TGCGCCAGCAGCCGGGGGGGATTTGCCGGGGAGCTGTTTTTT.

The V and J genes are TRBV27 and TRBJ1-5, with a tentative D call TRBD1 (5 bases). CDR3 length equals 13 residues. Germline V gene sequence: CDR1 MNHEY, CDR2 SMNVEV (reference sequence). Trimming shortened V by 6 bases and J by 9 bases, and 15 bases separated the two germline ends. CDR3 loop: CASRWGVEGPQHF. DNA for the CDR3: TGTGCCAGCAGATGGGGGGTAGAAGGGCCCCAGCATTTT.

This clone was counted a few times. The chain joins TRBV18 to TRBJ2-7, with 11 bases identical to TRBD2. V trimming: 3 bases; J trimming: 3 bases; junction bases outside the gene matches: 1. This CDR3 has 14 residues. The germline gives CDR1 KGHSH, CDR2 LQKENI. CDR3 nucleotide sequence: TGTGCCAGCTCACCTACTAGCGGGAGCTACGAGCAGTACTTC. Translation gives CASSPTSGSYEQYF.

V is TRBV25-1 and J is TRBJ2-1, with D maybe TRBD2 (5 bases). Trimming cost V 5 bases and J 0 bases, with 14 bases left between them. The CDR3 has 16 amino acids. The germline gives CDR1 MGHDK, CDR2 SYGVNS. The CDR3 DNA is TGTGCCAGCAGTCCCTGGACTCAGAGCTCCTACAATGAGCAGTTCTTC. It is translated as CASSPWTQSSYNEQFF.

J is TRBJ2-1 and V is TRBV14; 8 bases are shared with TRBD1. V shed 3 bases, J shed 4 bases, and the junction held 11 bases outside the gene matches. The CDR3 has 17 residues. CDR1 is SGHDN and CDR2 is FVKESK in the germline V gene. CDR3 amino acids: CASSHQNQGAFYNEQFF. In DNA, the CDR3 is TGTGCCAGCAGCCACCAGAATCAGGGGGCCTTTTACAATGAGCAGTTCTTC.